This TCR beta chain was recovered during a study of T cell responses to AZD1222 COVID-19 vaccine. Assay used: immunoSEQ multiplex PCR; TCRdb lists only in-frame clones, some missing. Of roughly 180,000 clones listed, about 93% are singletons. CDR3 length: 13 amino acids. Trimming took 6 bases from V and 3 from J; bases not matched to a gene: 4. The input for sequencing was peripheral blood, taken 28 days after the second dose of the MenACWY control vaccine. The chain links TRBV12-3 or TRBV12-4 to TRBJ1-1; TRBD1 matches at 7 bases. This receptor was identified in an adult who received the MenACWY meningococcal vaccine as a control. The CDR3, as DNA: TGTGCCAGCAGAGTGACAGGGTACACTGAAGCTTTCTTT. Encoded protein: CASRVTGYTEAFF.